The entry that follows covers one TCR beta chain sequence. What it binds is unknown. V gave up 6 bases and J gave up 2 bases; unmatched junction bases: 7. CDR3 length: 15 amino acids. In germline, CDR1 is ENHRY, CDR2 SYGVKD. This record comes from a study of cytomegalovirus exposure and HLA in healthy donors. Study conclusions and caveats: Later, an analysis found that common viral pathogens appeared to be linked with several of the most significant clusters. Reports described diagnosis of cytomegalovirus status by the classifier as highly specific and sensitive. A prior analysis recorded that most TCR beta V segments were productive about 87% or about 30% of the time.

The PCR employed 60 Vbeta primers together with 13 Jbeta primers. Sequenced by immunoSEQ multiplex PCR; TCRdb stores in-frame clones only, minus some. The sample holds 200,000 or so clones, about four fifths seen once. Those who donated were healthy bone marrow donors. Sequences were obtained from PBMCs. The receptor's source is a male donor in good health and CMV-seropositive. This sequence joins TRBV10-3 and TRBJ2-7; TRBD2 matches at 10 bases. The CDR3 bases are TGTGCCATCAGAAGCGGGACTAGCGTTACCTACGAGCAGTACTTC. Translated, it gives CAIRSGTSVTYEQYF.